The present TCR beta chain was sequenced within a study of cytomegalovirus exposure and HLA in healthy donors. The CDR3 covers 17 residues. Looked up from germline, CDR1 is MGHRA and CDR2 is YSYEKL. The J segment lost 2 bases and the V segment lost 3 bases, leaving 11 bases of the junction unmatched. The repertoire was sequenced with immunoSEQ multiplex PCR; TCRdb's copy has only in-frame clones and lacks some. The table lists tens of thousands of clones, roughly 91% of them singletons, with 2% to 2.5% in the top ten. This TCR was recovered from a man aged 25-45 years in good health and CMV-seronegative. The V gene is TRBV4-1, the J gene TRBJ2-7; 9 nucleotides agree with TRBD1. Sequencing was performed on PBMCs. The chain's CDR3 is CASSQHQTGTGTYEQYF. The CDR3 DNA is TGCGCCAGCAGCCAGCATCAAACCGGGACAGGGACCTACGAGCAGTACTTC.